The T cell receptor beta chain under discussion was sequenced for a study of shared clonotypes between healthy human individuals. This clone appeared a single time. The CDR3 is 16 amino acids. The V segment lost 0 bases and the J segment 8 bases; nucleotides outside the gene matches: 4. Germline CDR1 MNHNY, CDR2 SVGAGI (reference sequence). The data were produced by immunoSEQ multiplex PCR, yet TCRdb's version contains in-frame clones alone and is incomplete. Among roughly 1,000,000 clones listed, 75% to 85% were seen once. The sequencing input was memory CD4+ T cells from PBMCs. Subset described: CD45RA-negative fraction. The receptor comes from a man younger than 30 in good health. Some clones in this sample may be carry-over from other donors' samples. This rearrangement joins TRBV6-6 to TRBJ2-1, with 13 bases aligning to TRBD2. CDR3 residues: CASSYSGLAGNYEQFF. CDR3 sequence (DNA): TGTGCCAGCAGTTACTCGGGACTAGCGGGAAACTATGAGCAGTTCTTC.